This T cell receptor beta chain was observed in a study of breast tumors, draining lymph nodes, adjacent tissues. Study-level results: Findings are consistent with lymph node origin and intratumoral expansion of most tumor T cells. Compared with basal-like, luminal-like tumors shared significantly more repertoire with nontumor tissue. Tumors had less TCR diversity than lymph nodes, more than nontumor tissue. Data only fit, rather than demonstrated, lymph node origin of most tumor T cells.

Axillary draining lymph nodes of breast cancer patients supplied the node samples. MiXCR, run by TCRdb on the multiplex PCR reads, gives a single entry per CDR3 protein. Here the sample spans 120,000 to 150,000 distinct CDR3 sequences, around a third being singletons. Per germline, CDR1 KGHSH and CDR2 LQKENI. The CDR3 contains 16 residues. The V and J ends lost 4 bases and 2 bases, in that order; junction bases with no gene match: 8. The sample holds many counts of this clonotype. Antigen unknown. This TCR derives from a female donor with breast cancer. Some clones in this sample may be carry-over from other donors' samples. V is TRBV18 and J is TRBJ2-5; 9 bases align to TRBD1. Sequencing was performed on axillary lymph node tissue. CDR3 region: CASSLLPGQGQETQYF. DNA for the CDR3: TGTGCCAGCTCACTCCTCCCGGGACAGGGACAAGAGACCCAGTACTTC.